The entry that follows covers one T cell receptor (beta chain) sequence. Its specificity is not known. The PCR contained 60 Vbeta and 13 Jbeta primers. Sequencing used immunoSEQ multiplex PCR; TCRdb keeps in-frame clones, though not all of them. The sample yields 140,000 to 150,000 clones, roughly three quarters seen once. CDR1 is MDHEN and CDR2 is SYDVKM in the germline V gene. Between the trimmed V and J ends, which lost 1 base and 4 bases, there was a span of 7 bases. The CDR3 length is 13 residues. The sample comes from a study of cytomegalovirus exposure and HLA in healthy donors. The overall study: Drawn from HLA-typed donors, about 85 million unique TCRs were held in an early data release. Whole-study findings and limits: From TCR beta sequences, most subjects' HLA-A and HLA-B alleles were reportedly predicted accurately. Presence/absence comparisons presumed near-even sequencing depth among donors.

This receptor was taken from a man aged 55 to 70 in good health and CMV-seronegative. The chain has TRBV28 and TRBJ1-2; no firm D call. Sequenced material: PBMCs. CDR3 sequence (DNA): TGTGCCAGCAGTTTATCTTGGAGCTATGGCTACACCTTC. It translates to CASSLSWSYGYTF.